This T cell receptor beta chain is drawn from a study of T cells in Graves' hyperthyroidism and ophthalmopathy (dated by TCRdb to about 2019). Background on the whole study: Peripheral blood was collected at initial diagnosis, before any treatment. To identify TCR V-J signatures that set the groups apart, the researchers used a discovery cohort of about a hundred patients, made up of 40 to 45 with Graves' ophthalmopathy and 55 to 65 with stable Graves' hyperthyroidism. Prospective prediction of ophthalmopathy was tested in an independent validation cohort of fewer than 20 hyperthyroidism patients and 15 to 17 patients who later progressed to ophthalmopathy. The 100 or so discovery patients were divided at random into training and test sets in a 7:3 ratio. The study also compared thyroid tissue and blood T-cell repertoires from about 6 Graves' hyperthyroidism patients. Once sampling was done, hyperthyroidism patients were given methimazole at a starting dose of 30 mg daily, whereas ophthalmopathy patients were given high-dose intravenous methylprednisolone. According to the paper, TCR Vbeta CDR3 sequencing was carried out on around 140 peripheral blood samples, which came from approximately 43 ophthalmopathy, roughly 75 hyperthyroidism and roughly 17 progressor patients.

The TCR beta CDR3 regions were amplified from the RNA transcripts. A first-round RT-PCR of the TCR CDR3 used the HTBI primer set with the Qiagen OneStep RT-PCR kit. The libraries were constructed in a second round of multiplex PCR and then size-selected and purified. The libraries were sequenced on an Illumina HiSeq2000 using paired-end 100 bp reads. The study's own analysis went as follows. SOAPnuke was used to process the raw data, throwing out any read that contained adapters or uncalled bases, had a mean Phred below 15, or lacked an exact constant-primer or identifier match. High-quality paired reads were merged with COPE v1.2.5, and unique nucleotide sequences were defined as clonotypes. MiTCR v1.1 was used to align the clonotypes against IMGT TRBV, TRBD and TRBJ reference segments. The analysis included only V-J combinations with a frequency above 0.0001, which together covered 99% to 99.2% of the repertoires. The TCS score was defined as the ratio of F50 (clonal expansion) to E x V (chaos), calculated using BLOSUM62-based TCRdist between CDR3 peptides within each V-J. Welch's t-statistics and random forest reduced several hundred V-J features to roughly 13, which were used in a naive Bayes classifier (R e1071). TCRdb handled the public reads itself, with Q25 trimming in fastp and clone calling in MiXCR, and kept productive beta chains. Each entry merges the rows of one CDR3 protein and shows their most common DNA and genes. It is TCRdb's table, rather than the study itself, that gives the V and J calls and clone size. This sample gives roughly 740,000 distinct CDR3 sequences in total; about 16% of them show up just once. The ten most abundant clones make up roughly 8% of the sample.

The full study reports these points: Ophthalmopathy was separated from stable hyperthyroidism by a 13 V-J signature model, with 85% to 90% sensitivity and about 81% specificity obtained in cross-validation and 80%/75% obtained in testing. In validation, progression to ophthalmopathy was predicted by the model with around 70% sensitivity and around 76% specificity, a median of approximately 6.5 months before onset. No statistical method was used to set the sample size in advance, and investigators knew the group allocation. Most expanded thyroid clonotypes (frequency above 0.001) were also found in blood, which suggests that blood repertoires may mirror thyroid immune responses.

Reading the germline V gene gives CDR1 KGHDR and CDR2 SFDVKD. The CDR3, from cysteine to phenylalanine, totals 16 residues. Just the 48-base CDR3 DNA is kept, in frame starting at base 1. Relative to germline, V is missing 3 bases and J is missing 1 base, with 6 bases of the junction outside any gene match. The sample holds many counts of this clonotype. The antigen it recognizes is unknown. Base qualities were left out, and no much larger clone turns up one base away. Stable Graves' hyperthyroidism was defined as no progression to ophthalmopathy during 18 months of follow-up. Hyperthyroidism patients were aged 18 to 65 years and newly diagnosed, with disease duration of less than 2 months. Exclusion was applied to patients with uncontrolled infections, other autoimmune diseases, pregnancy or lactation. Diagnoses relied on clinical symptoms, serum thyroxine and TRAb, thyroid ultrasound and orbital computed tomography. Ficoll-Paque density gradient centrifugation was used to isolate PBMCs from about 10 ml of fresh peripheral blood. Total RNA was extracted using Trizol reagent, and RNA quality was assessed on an Agilent 2100 Bioanalyzer.

The sequenced sample was blood. The chain was built from TRBV24-1 and TRBJ2-3; TRBD1 agrees with 7 junctional bases. The sequence derives from a man aged 18 to 29 with Graves' hyperthyroidism. The encoded CDR3 is CATSDLLGQGTDTQYF. The nucleotide sequence reads TGTGCCACCAGTGATCTACTTGGACAGGGCACAGATACGCAGTATTTT.